This TCR beta chain was captured by sequencing in a study of cytomegalovirus exposure and HLA in healthy donors. Overall study results and limits: It was reported that the classifier diagnosed cytomegalovirus status with high specificity and sensitivity in both the original and validation cohorts. Over 150 TCR beta chains were listed as cytomegalovirus-associated. First-cohort TCR clusters were later found to tend to co-occur in the approximately 120 validation repertoires.

Produced via immunoSEQ multiplex PCR; TCRdb's table is partial and in-frame only. Here the sample spans over 200,000 clones, around 90% being singletons. About this clone itself: Its antigen is currently unknown.

Germline V lookup: CDR1 MGHRA, CDR2 YSYEKL. V was pared by 1 base and J by 0 bases, with 13 bases between. The length of the CDR3 is 17 residues. The sequenced sample consisted of PBMCs. This rearrangement joins TRBV4-1 to TRBJ2-1, with D possibly TRBD2 on 6 matching bases. This clonotype was obtained from a woman aged 18-29 years in good health and CMV-seronegative. The CDR3: CASSQVSSSDSYNEQFF. Written as DNA, the CDR3 is TGCGCCAGCAGCCAAGTAAGCTCTAGCGACTCCTACAATGAGCAGTTCTTC.